This T cell receptor (beta chain) was sequenced during a study of T cells expressing NK-cell markers. TCRdb re-called the 5' RACE reads and catalogs CDR3 proteins one per entry, DNA excluded. This listing includes 350,000 to 500,000 distinct CDR3 sequences. The CDR3 totals 15 residues. Germline V gene data show CDR1 as DFQATT and CDR2 as SNEGSKA (reference sequence). Specimen: blood T cells: a sorted CD56 or NKG2C T cell subset, CD4+ or CD8+ T cells, or bulk PBMC T cells (not recorded which). The gene calls are TRBV20-1 and TRBJ2-7; checking the TCRdb D call of TRBD2 is not possible without DNA. This clonotype was sampled from a woman aged 18-70 years in good health. The CDR3 loop is CSAEAPSGKFYEQYF.